Given below is one T cell receptor (beta chain) in context. Method: immunoSEQ multiplex PCR; TCRdb's copy keeps in-frame clones and lacks some. The profile shows 100,000 to 150,000 clones, about 85% of them singletons. Trimming cost V 4 bases and J 7 bases, with 10 bases left between them. Per the germline V gene, CDR1 is GTSNPN and CDR2 is SVGIG (reference sequence). There are 11 residues in the CDR3. This sample was included in a study of T cell responses to AZD1222 COVID-19 vaccine. This receptor was obtained from an adult in good health. This rearrangement joins TRBV30 to TRBJ1-2; D gene unclear. Sequenced here: peripheral blood, sampled on day 0 of AZD1222 vaccination. The CDR3 sequence is CAWKEGGGYTF. CDR3 DNA sequence: TGTGCCTGGAAGGAGGGAGGTGGCTACACCTTC. Supplemented by reference TRBV30 and TRBJ1-2, the full variable domain reads SQTIHQWPATLVQPVGSPLSLECTVEGTSNPNLYWYRQAAGRGLQLLFYSVGIGQISSEVPQNLSASRPQDRQFILSSKKLLLSDSGFYLCAWKEGGGYTFGSGTRLTVV.